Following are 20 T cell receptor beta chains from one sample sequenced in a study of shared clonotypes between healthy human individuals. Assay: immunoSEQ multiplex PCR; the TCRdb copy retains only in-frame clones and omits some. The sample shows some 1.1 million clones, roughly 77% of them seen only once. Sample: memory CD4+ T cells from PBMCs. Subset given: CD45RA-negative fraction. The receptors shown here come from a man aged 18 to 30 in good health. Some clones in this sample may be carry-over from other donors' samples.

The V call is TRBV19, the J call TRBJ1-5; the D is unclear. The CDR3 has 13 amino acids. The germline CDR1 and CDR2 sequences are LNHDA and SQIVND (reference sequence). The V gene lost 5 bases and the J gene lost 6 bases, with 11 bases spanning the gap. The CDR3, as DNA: TGTGCCAGTAGTCGGGCAGTCACTCAGCCCCAGCATTTT. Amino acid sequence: CASSRAVTQPQHF.

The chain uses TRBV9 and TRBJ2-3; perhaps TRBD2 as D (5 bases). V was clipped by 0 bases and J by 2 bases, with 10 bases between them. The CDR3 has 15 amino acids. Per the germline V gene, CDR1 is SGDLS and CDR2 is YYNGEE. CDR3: CASSVVGDLTDTQYF. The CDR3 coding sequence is TGTGCCAGCAGCGTAGTCGGGGATCTCACAGATACGCAGTATTTT. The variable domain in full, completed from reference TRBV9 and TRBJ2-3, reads DSGVTQTPKHLITATGQRVTLRCSPRSGDLSVYWYQQSLDQGLQFLIQYYNGEERAKGNILERFSAQQFPDLHSELNLSSLELGDSALYFCASSVVGDLTDTQYFGPGTRLTVL.

CDR3 sequence: CASSLQRYNEQFF. The CDR3 DNA reads TGTGCCAGCAGCCTCCAAAGGTACAATGAGCAGTTCTTC. The gene calls are TRBV7-7 and TRBJ2-1; no definite D call. Trimming took off 5 bases at V and 4 bases at J, with 9 bases between the two ends. CDR1 and CDR2 from the germline V gene are SSHAT and FNYEAQ (reference sequence). This CDR3 spans 13 amino acids.

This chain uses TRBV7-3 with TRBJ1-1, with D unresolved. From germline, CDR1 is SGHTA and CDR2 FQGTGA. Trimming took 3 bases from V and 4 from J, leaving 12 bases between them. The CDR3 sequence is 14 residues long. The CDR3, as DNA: TGTGCCAGCAGCTTCGCACCGGCCGGCACTGAAGCTTTCTTT. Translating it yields CASSFAPAGTEAFF.

CDR3 in amino acids: CASSLMLAANTGELFF. The CDR3 DNA sequence: TGCGCCAGCAGCTTGATGCTAGCGGCGAACACCGGGGAGCTGTTTTTT. The gene calls are TRBV5-1 and TRBJ2-2, with 7 bases fitting TRBD2. From germline, CDR1 is SGHRS and CDR2 YFSETQ. Trimming took 1 base from V and 0 from J; bases not matched to a gene: 3. This CDR3 contains 16 residues.

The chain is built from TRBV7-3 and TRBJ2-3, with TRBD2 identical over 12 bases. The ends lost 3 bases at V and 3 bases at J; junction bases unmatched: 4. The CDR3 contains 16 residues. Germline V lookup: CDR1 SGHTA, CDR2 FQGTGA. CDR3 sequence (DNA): TGTGCCAGCAGCTTTGGTCTAGCGGGAGGGACAGATACGCAGTATTTT. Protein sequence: CASSFGLAGGTDTQYF.

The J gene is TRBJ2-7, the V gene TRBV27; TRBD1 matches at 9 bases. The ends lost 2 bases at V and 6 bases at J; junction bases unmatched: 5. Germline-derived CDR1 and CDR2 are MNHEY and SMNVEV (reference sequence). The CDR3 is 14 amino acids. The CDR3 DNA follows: TGTGCCAGCAGTTTAGCAGGGACAGGGACCGAGCAGTACTTC. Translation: CASSLAGTGTEQYF.

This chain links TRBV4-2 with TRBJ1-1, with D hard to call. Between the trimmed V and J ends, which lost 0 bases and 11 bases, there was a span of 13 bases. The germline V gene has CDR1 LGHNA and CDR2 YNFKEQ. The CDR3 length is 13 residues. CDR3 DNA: TGTGCCAGCAGCCAAGATAGGGCTTCGAAGGCTTTCTTT. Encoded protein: CASSQDRASKAFF.

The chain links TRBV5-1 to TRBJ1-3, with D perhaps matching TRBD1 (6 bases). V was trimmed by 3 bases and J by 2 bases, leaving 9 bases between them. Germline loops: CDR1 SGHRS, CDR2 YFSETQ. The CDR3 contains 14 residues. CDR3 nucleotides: TGCGCCAGCAGCTATCAGGGGACTGGAAACACCATATATTTT. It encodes CASSYQGTGNTIYF.

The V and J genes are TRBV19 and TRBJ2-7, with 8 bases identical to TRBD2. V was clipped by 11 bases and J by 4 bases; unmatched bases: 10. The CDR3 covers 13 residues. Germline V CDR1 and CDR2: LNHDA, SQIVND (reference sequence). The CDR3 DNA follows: TGTGCCTCTACGGCGGGAGGAACATACGAGCAGTACTTC. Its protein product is CASTAGGTYEQYF.

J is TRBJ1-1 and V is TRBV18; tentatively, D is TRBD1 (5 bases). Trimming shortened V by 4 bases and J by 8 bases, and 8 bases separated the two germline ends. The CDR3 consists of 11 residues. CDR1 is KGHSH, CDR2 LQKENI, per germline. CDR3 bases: TGTGCCAGCTCACTTACAGGAGAAGCTTTCTTT. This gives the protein CASSLTGEAFF.

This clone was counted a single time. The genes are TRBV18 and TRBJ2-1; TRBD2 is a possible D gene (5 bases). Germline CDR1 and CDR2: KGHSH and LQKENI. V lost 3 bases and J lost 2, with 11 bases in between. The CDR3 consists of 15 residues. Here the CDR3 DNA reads TGTGCCAGCTCACCCCAACTAGGTACCTACAATGAGCAGTTCTTC. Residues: CASSPQLGTYNEQFF.

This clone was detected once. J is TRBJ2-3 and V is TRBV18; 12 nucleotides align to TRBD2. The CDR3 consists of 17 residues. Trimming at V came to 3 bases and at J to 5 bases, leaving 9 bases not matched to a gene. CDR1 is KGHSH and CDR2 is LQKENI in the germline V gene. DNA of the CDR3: TGTGCCAGCTCACCTACGGCGGCTAGCGGGAGGGTAGATACGCAGTATTTT. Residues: CASSPTAASGRVDTQYF.

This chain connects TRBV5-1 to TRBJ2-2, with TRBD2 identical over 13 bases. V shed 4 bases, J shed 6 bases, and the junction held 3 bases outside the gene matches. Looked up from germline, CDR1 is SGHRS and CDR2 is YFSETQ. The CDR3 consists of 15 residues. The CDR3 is CASSQGLAGPGELFF. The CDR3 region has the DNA TGCGCCAGCAGCCAGGGACTAGCGGGGCCCGGGGAGCTGTTTTTT.

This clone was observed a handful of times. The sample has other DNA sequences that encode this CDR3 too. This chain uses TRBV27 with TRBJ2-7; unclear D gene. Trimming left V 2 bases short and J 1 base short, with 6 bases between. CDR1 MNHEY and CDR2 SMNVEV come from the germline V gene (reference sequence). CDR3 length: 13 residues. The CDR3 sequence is CASSLRGSYEQYF. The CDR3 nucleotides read TGTGCCAGCAGTTTACGCGGTTCCTACGAGCAGTACTTC.

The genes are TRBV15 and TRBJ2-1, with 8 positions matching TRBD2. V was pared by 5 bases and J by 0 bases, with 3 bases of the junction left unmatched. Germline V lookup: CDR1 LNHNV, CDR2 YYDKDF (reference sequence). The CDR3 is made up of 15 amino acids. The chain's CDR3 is CATSGTRSSYNEQFF. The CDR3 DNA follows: TGTGCCACCAGCGGGACTAGGAGCTCCTACAATGAGCAGTTCTTC.

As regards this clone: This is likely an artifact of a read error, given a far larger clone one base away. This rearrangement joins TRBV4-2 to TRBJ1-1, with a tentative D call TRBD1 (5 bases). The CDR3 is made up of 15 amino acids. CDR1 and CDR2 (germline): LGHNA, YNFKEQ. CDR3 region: CASSLDRAGLTEALF. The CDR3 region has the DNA TGTGCCAGCAGCCTAGATCGGGCAGGGTTAACTGAAGCTTTATTT.

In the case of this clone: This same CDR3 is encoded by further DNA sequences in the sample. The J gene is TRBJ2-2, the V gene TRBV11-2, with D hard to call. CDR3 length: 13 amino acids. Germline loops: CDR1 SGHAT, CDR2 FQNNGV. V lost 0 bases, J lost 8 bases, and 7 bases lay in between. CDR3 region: CASSLDRGGELFF. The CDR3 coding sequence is TGTGCCAGCAGCTTAGATCGAGGAGGGGAGCTGTTTTTT. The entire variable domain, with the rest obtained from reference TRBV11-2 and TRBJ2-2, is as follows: EAGVAQSPRYKIIEKRQSVAFWCNPISGHATLYWYQQILGQGPKLLIQFQNNGVVDDSQLPKDRFSAERLKGVDSTLKIQPAKLEDSAVYLCASSLDRGGELFFGEGSRLTVL.

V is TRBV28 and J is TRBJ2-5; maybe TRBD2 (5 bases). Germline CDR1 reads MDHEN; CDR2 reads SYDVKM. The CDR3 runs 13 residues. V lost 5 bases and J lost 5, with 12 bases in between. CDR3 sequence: CASSAAGLETQYF. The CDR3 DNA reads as TGTGCCAGCAGTGCCGCGGGTCTCGAGACCCAGTACTTC.

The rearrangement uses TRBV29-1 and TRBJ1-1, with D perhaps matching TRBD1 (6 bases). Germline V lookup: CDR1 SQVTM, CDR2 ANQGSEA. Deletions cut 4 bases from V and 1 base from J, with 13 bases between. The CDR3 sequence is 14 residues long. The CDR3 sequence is CSVGGRGGNTEAFF. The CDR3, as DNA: TGCAGCGTTGGGGGCAGGGGAGGGAACACTGAAGCTTTCTTT.